The source of this T cell receptor beta chain is a study of T cell responses to AZD1222 COVID-19 vaccine (dated by TCRdb to 2020 to 2023). In terms of the full investigation: A total of 230 to 250 trial participants underwent TCR sequencing, of whom 207 had received two doses of AZD1222 and roughly 26 had received two doses of the MenACWY control vaccine. Trial participants were enrolled by age into subgroups of 18-55, 56-69 and 70-plus years, and 148, 28 and 57 TCR-sequenced participants, respectively, were included in these subgroups.

Regarding this clone: What antigen it recognizes has not been identified. Per-base quality was not reported, and no clone a single base away is much larger than it.

Reading the label with the study, this specimen's time point is: about 28 days (+/-7) after the second vaccine dose. The treatment or condition label, as the study defines it: meningococcal conjugate vaccine given as trial control. The vaccinee samples were drawn from two UK trials, COV001 and COV002, one of which was a single-blind randomized controlled phase 2/3 trial testing AZD1222 (ChAdOx1 nCoV-19) in healthy adults. For TCRbeta chain sequencing, PBMC samples from trial participants were taken at day 0 and at day 28 after the second dose. Findings and caveats that apply to the study as a whole: A significant rise in spike-specific TCR breadth and depth was observed after two AZD1222 doses relative to day 0 and relative to MenACWY recipients. Reportedly, almost half of the unique spike-specific TCRs recognized epitopes lying outside the regions that are mutated in the B.1.351 and B.1.1.7 variants. Because no day 14 peak-response samples were available, repertoires were characterized only after the peak T cell response. CD4 TCRs associated with the vaccine covered the entire spike protein, and the dominant responses were in regions 160-218 and 743-854. Most participants were white British and females outnumbered males, and the authors suggested that clonal diversity may have been underestimated. In the small 56-69-year group, the increase in depth fell short of significance, most likely because of low power. Conclusions about previously exposed vaccinees are limited because only five to seven AZD1222 recipients were SARS-CoV-2 seropositive at baseline.

The CDR3 goes from the cysteine to the phenylalanine over 13 residues. Only the CDR3 region is kept as DNA, spanning 39 bases read in frame from base 1. The CDR3 regions of human TCRbeta chains were subjected to immunosequencing. The paper's processing steps were these. Repertoire TCRs were checked for matches against a reference library of SARS-CoV-2-specific TCRs that had been generated using the MIRA antigen-specificity platform. Breadth was defined as the fraction of unique TCRs that were SARS-CoV-2-associated, and depth was defined as the fraction of total T cells that were SARS-CoV-2-associated. Each spike-specific TCR was assigned to its reactive spike region and to a CD4 or CD8 class using the MIRA data. Log10-transformed breadth and depth values were compared by one-way ANOVA with Sidak's multiple comparisons tests. TCRdb provides this immuneACCESS table in a form limited to in-frame rearrangements. Some clones are lacking; in checked studies, under half of them reflect an unresolved V gene, and why the rest are absent is not known. Clone size and V and J calls were adopted from that table, with D and trimming inferred from the DNA. Present in this sample are 150,000 to 200,000 clones, about 92% of which were seen just once. Together, the top ten hold roughly 4% of the sample.

This sequence was found in an adult who received the MenACWY meningococcal vaccine as a control. The chain joins TRBV21-1 to TRBJ1-1; TRBD1, the D gene given by the table, was not confirmed from the DNA. TRBV21-1 is labeled a pseudogene. Sequenced here: peripheral blood, sampled 28 days after the second dose of the MenACWY control vaccine. The sequenced DNA: TGTGCCAGCAGCAAGACAGTGAACACTGAAGCTTTCTTT. This codes for CASSKTVNTEAFF.